This is a list of T cell receptor beta chains from one sample in a study of radiotherapy plus CTLA-4 blockade in lung cancer. Assay: immunoSEQ multiplex PCR; the TCRdb copy retains only in-frame clones and omits some. The sample has around 99,000 clones; around nine tenths are singletons. The sequencing used peripheral blood, collected from a patient treated with radiotherapy plus ipilimumab. These receptors were collected from a human donor with non-small cell lung cancer that progressed on radiotherapy plus ipilimumab. CDR3s include the opening cysteine and the closing phenylalanine or tryptophan. Each record gives: D gene, V gene, clone size, J gene, CDR3 DNA, CDR3 protein. D genes are given only for firm matches. Clone size is stated in some rows and not others, as once, few, many or a class when expanded.

d_call: TRBD2
v_call: TRBV30
clone_size: .
j_call: TRBJ2-2
cdr3_nt: TGTGCCTGGAGTTTAGCGGGAGGGCACACCGGGGAGCTGTTTTTT
cdr3_aa: CAWSLAGGHTGELFF

d_call: .
v_call: TRBV2
clone_size: .
j_call: TRBJ2-3
cdr3_nt: TGTGCCAGCAGGGACGACCCCAGGACGCAGTATTTT
cdr3_aa: CASRDDPRTQYF

d_call: TRBD1
v_call: TRBV27
clone_size: .
j_call: TRBJ1-5
cdr3_nt: TGTGCCAGCCGGGACAGGGGGCGGAATCAGCCCCAGCATTTT
cdr3_aa: CASRDRGRNQPQHF

d_call: .
v_call: TRBV10-2
clone_size: .
j_call: TRBJ2-3
cdr3_nt: TGCGCCAGCCGCGATGCGGGGTCCACAGATACGCAGTATTTT
cdr3_aa: CASRDAGSTDTQYF

d_call: .
v_call: TRBV4-1
clone_size: once
j_call: TRBJ2-7
cdr3_nt: TGCGCCAGCAGCCTTCAGGTGGGCTACGAGCAGTACTTC
cdr3_aa: CASSLQVGYEQYF

d_call: .
v_call: TRBV18
clone_size: .
j_call: TRBJ2-2
cdr3_nt: TGTGCCAGCTCACCACCCGGGACACAAAACACCGGGGAGCTGTTTTTT
cdr3_aa: CASSPPGTQNTGELFF

d_call: TRBD2
v_call: TRBV5-4
clone_size: .
j_call: TRBJ2-5
cdr3_nt: TGTGCCAGCAGCTGGTCACGTAGCGGGAGAGGCGAGACCCAGTACTTC
cdr3_aa: CASSWSRSGRGETQYF

d_call: TRBD1
v_call: TRBV5-1
clone_size: once
j_call: TRBJ1-3
cdr3_nt: TGCGCCAGCAGCGCCGGACAGGGCACCTACTCTGGAAACACCATATATTTT
cdr3_aa: CASSAGQGTYSGNTIYF

d_call: TRBD2
v_call: TRBV5-1
clone_size: .
j_call: TRBJ2-5
cdr3_nt: TGCGCCAGCAGCTTGGAACTAGCGGAACAAGAGACCCAGTACTTC
cdr3_aa: CASSLELAEQETQYF

d_call: .
v_call: TRBV7-8
clone_size: .
j_call: TRBJ1-2
cdr3_nt: TGTGCCAGCAGCTTGGGGACGGACTATGGCTACACCTTC
cdr3_aa: CASSLGTDYGYTF

d_call: TRBD2
v_call: TRBV2
clone_size: .
j_call: TRBJ2-2
cdr3_nt: TGTGCCAGCAGAGGGACTAGCGGCACCGGGGAGCTGTTTTTT
cdr3_aa: CASRGTSGTGELFF

d_call: TRBD1
v_call: TRBV29-1
clone_size: .
j_call: TRBJ1-2
cdr3_nt: TGCAGCGTTGAGAAGACAGGGGGCGCGGGTGGCTACACCTTC
cdr3_aa: CSVEKTGGAGGYTF

d_call: TRBD2
v_call: TRBV27
clone_size: .
j_call: TRBJ2-5
cdr3_nt: TGTGCCACCACCCGGGGAGGGGTCAGGTACTTC
cdr3_aa: CATTRGGVRYF

d_call: .
v_call: TRBV7-2
clone_size: once
j_call: TRBJ2-7
cdr3_nt: TGTGCCAGCAGCTTAGAACCGGTTCTCTACAGGGCCTCATACGAGCAGTACTTC
cdr3_aa: CASSLEPVLYRASYEQYF

d_call: TRBD1
v_call: TRBV6-5
clone_size: .
j_call: TRBJ2-1
cdr3_nt: TGTGCCAGCAGTTACTCAGGGGGCACCTACAATGAGCAGTTCTTC
cdr3_aa: CASSYSGGTYNEQFF

d_call: .
v_call: TRBV5-4
clone_size: .
j_call: TRBJ2-7
cdr3_nt: TGTGCCAGCAGTGGACAGCTAAACTACGAGCAGTACTTC
cdr3_aa: CASSGQLNYEQYF

d_call: TRBD2
v_call: TRBV4-1
clone_size: .
j_call: TRBJ2-1
cdr3_nt: TGCGCCAGCAGCCCCCGGGGACTAGCGGGGGGGGCGGGGTACAATGAGCAGTTCTTC
cdr3_aa: CASSPRGLAGGAGYNEQFF

d_call: .
v_call: TRBV6-1
clone_size: .
j_call: TRBJ2-5
cdr3_nt: TGTGCCAGCAGTATAAGCGGAGGGGACGGGCTCACCCAGTACTTC
cdr3_aa: CASSISGGDGLTQYF

d_call: .
v_call: TRBV5-1
clone_size: .
j_call: TRBJ2-1
cdr3_nt: TGCGCCAGCAGCTTGACTGCGGACAATGAGCAGTTCTTC
cdr3_aa: CASSLTADNEQFF

d_call: TRBD2
v_call: TRBV19
clone_size: .
j_call: TRBJ2-2
cdr3_nt: TGTGCCAGTAGTATTGGGCTAGCGGGAAAGTCCACCGGGGAGCTGTTTTTT
cdr3_aa: CASSIGLAGKSTGELFF

d_call: .
v_call: TRBV7-8
clone_size: once
j_call: TRBJ2-3
cdr3_nt: TGTGCCAGCAGCTCCGGGGTCACAGATACGCAGTATTTT
cdr3_aa: CASSSGVTDTQYF

d_call: .
v_call: TRBV5-5
clone_size: .
j_call: TRBJ1-5
cdr3_nt: TGTGCCAGCAGCCTGACCGACCCAAGCAATCAGCCCCAGCATTTT
cdr3_aa: CASSLTDPSNQPQHF

d_call: .
v_call: TRBV5-4
clone_size: .
j_call: TRBJ2-5
cdr3_nt: TGTGCCAGCAGCCCTAATGCGGGGTATGAGGAGACCCAGTACTTC
cdr3_aa: CASSPNAGYEETQYF

d_call: .
v_call: TRBV5-1
clone_size: .
j_call: TRBJ2-7
cdr3_nt: TGCGCCAGCAGCCCCCTTCTGAGCGGCAGCTCCTACGAGCAGTACTTC
cdr3_aa: CASSPLLSGSSYEQYF

d_call: .
v_call: TRBV5-1
clone_size: .
j_call: TRBJ2-7
cdr3_nt: TGCGCCAGCAGCCATTTGGTGGGGAAGAGTGAGTACGAGCAGTACTTC
cdr3_aa: CASSHLVGKSEYEQYF

d_call: TRBD1
v_call: TRBV27
clone_size: .
j_call: TRBJ1-1
cdr3_nt: TGTGCCAGCAGCCGACAGGGGGCAAGGGACACTGAAGCTTTCTTT
cdr3_aa: CASSRQGARDTEAFF

d_call: .
v_call: TRBV6-1
clone_size: once
j_call: TRBJ1-5
cdr3_nt: TGTGCCAGCAGTGAACGCAACATGTGGGTGGGCAATCAGCCCCAGCATTTT
cdr3_aa: CASSERNMWVGNQPQHF

d_call: .
v_call: TRBV9
clone_size: .
j_call: TRBJ2-2
cdr3_nt: TGTGCCAGCAGCGTAGTTCCCGGGTACACCGGGGAGCTGTTTTTT
cdr3_aa: CASSVVPGYTGELFF

d_call: .
v_call: TRBV29-1
clone_size: .
j_call: TRBJ1-2
cdr3_nt: TGCAGCGTTGATCCTGGGCCGAAGTCCAGAGGCTACACCTTC
cdr3_aa: CSVDPGPKSRGYTF

d_call: TRBD2
v_call: TRBV11-3
clone_size: once
j_call: TRBJ2-1
cdr3_nt: TGTGCCAGCAGCCGATATGGCGGGAGTTTAACTAGCAATGAGCAGTTCTTC
cdr3_aa: CASSRYGGSLTSNEQFF

d_call: TRBD2
v_call: TRBV5-1
clone_size: .
j_call: TRBJ2-5
cdr3_nt: TGCGCCAGCAGCTTGCAGGGCGGGAGGGCCCTGGAGACCCAGTACTTC
cdr3_aa: CASSLQGGRALETQYF

d_call: TRBD2
v_call: TRBV29-1
clone_size: .
j_call: TRBJ2-1
cdr3_nt: TGCAGCGGAACTGGGTCGGGGGGGAGGTTCCGAGGGAATGAGCAGTTCTTC
cdr3_aa: CSGTGSGGRFRGNEQFF

d_call: .
v_call: TRBV5-1
clone_size: .
j_call: TRBJ1-2
cdr3_nt: TGCGCCAGCAGCTTCCCGGACTATGGCTATGGCTACACCTTC
cdr3_aa: CASSFPDYGYGYTF

d_call: .
v_call: TRBV29-1
clone_size: once
j_call: TRBJ2-3
cdr3_nt: TGCAGCGCCCGGGGAGATAGCACAGATACGCAGTATTTT
cdr3_aa: CSARGDSTDTQYF

d_call: .
v_call: TRBV7-2
clone_size: once
j_call: TRBJ2-6
cdr3_nt: TGTGCCAGCAGCCTAAGGGGGACCACTGGGGCCAACGTCCTGACTTTC
cdr3_aa: CASSLRGTTGANVLTF

d_call: .
v_call: TRBV7-9
clone_size: .
j_call: TRBJ2-7
cdr3_nt: TGTGCCAGCAGCCCCCTCGCCCGCTACGAGCAGTACTTC
cdr3_aa: CASSPLARYEQYF

d_call: .
v_call: TRBV9
clone_size: .
j_call: TRBJ2-5
cdr3_nt: TGTGCCAGCAGCGTAGGGCAGTCGGAGACCCAGTACTTC
cdr3_aa: CASSVGQSETQYF

d_call: .
v_call: TRBV4-2
clone_size: .
j_call: TRBJ1-1
cdr3_nt: TGTGCCAGCAGCCAAGACGGAGGTTGGGCTTTCTTT
cdr3_aa: CASSQDGGWAFF

d_call: .
v_call: TRBV10-3
clone_size: .
j_call: TRBJ2-7
cdr3_nt: TGTGCCATCAGTAGCTGGACAGCATTAGACTCCTACGAGCAGTACTTC
cdr3_aa: CAISSWTALDSYEQYF

d_call: TRBD2
v_call: TRBV5-1
clone_size: .
j_call: TRBJ2-7
cdr3_nt: TGCGCCAGCACTATGGGACTAGCGGGAGTCAGAGAGCAGTACTTC
cdr3_aa: CASTMGLAGVREQYF

d_call: .
v_call: TRBV7-9
clone_size: .
j_call: TRBJ1-1
cdr3_nt: TGTGCCAGCAGCTTGCCATTGGTGGTAAACACTGAAGCTTTCTTT
cdr3_aa: CASSLPLVVNTEAFF

d_call: .
v_call: TRBV30
clone_size: .
j_call: TRBJ2-2
cdr3_nt: TGTGCCTGGAGCTATGGGTTGGACACCGGGGAGCTGTTTTTT
cdr3_aa: CAWSYGLDTGELFF

d_call: TRBD2
v_call: TRBV18
clone_size: .
j_call: TRBJ2-5
cdr3_nt: TGTGCCAGCTCCAAAAAGGCGGGAGGGTCCCCGGAGACCCAGTACTTC
cdr3_aa: CASSKKAGGSPETQYF

d_call: .
v_call: TRBV27
clone_size: .
j_call: TRBJ1-1
cdr3_nt: TGTGCCAGCAGTTTATTTGCCGTCCCTCAAGGAATGAACACTGAAGCTTTCTTT
cdr3_aa: CASSLFAVPQGMNTEAFF

d_call: .
v_call: TRBV5-1
clone_size: .
j_call: TRBJ2-6
cdr3_nt: TGCGCCAGCAGCTTTGGAAGTCAGGGAGGGGCCAACGTCCTGACTTTC
cdr3_aa: CASSFGSQGGANVLTF

d_call: .
v_call: TRBV18
clone_size: .
j_call: TRBJ2-7
cdr3_nt: TGTGCCAGCTCCCTCTCCGGGGGCACCTACGAGCAGTACTTC
cdr3_aa: CASSLSGGTYEQYF

d_call: .
v_call: TRBV6-1
clone_size: .
j_call: TRBJ2-5
cdr3_nt: TGTGCCAGCAGTGCTACGCGAGATAATCAAGAGACCCAGTACTTC
cdr3_aa: CASSATRDNQETQYF

d_call: .
v_call: TRBV27
clone_size: .
j_call: TRBJ1-3
cdr3_nt: TGTGCCAGCAGTTTAAAATCGGGAAACACCATATATTTT
cdr3_aa: CASSLKSGNTIYF

d_call: TRBD2
v_call: TRBV2
clone_size: once
j_call: TRBJ2-7
cdr3_nt: TGTGCCAGCAGGCCCGGACTAGCGGGAGGGCCAGTCGTTGGCGAGCAGTACTTC
cdr3_aa: CASRPGLAGGPVVGEQYF

d_call: TRBD2
v_call: TRBV11-2
clone_size: .
j_call: TRBJ2-2
cdr3_nt: TGTGCCAGCAGCTTAGAGCTAGCGGGGCGTAACACCGGGGAGCTGTTTTTT
cdr3_aa: CASSLELAGRNTGELFF